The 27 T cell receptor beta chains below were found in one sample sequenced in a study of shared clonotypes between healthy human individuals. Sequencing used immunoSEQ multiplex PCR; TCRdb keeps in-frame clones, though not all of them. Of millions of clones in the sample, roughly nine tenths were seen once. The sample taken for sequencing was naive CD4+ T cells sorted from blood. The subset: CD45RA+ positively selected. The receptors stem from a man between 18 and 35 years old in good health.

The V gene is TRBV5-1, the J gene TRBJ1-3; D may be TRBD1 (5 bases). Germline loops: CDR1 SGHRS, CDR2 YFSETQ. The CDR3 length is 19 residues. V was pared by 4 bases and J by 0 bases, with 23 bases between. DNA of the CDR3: TGCGCCAGCAGCCTCGGACAAAAAGCGGGTTCGCGCTCTGGAAACACCATATATTTT. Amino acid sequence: CASSLGQKAGSRSGNTIYF.

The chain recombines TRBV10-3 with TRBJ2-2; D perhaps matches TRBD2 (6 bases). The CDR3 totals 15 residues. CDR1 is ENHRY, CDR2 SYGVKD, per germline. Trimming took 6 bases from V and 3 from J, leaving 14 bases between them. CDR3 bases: TGTGCCATCAGAACGGGGGTAGAGGACACCGGGGAGCTGTTTTTT. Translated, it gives CAIRTGVEDTGELFF.

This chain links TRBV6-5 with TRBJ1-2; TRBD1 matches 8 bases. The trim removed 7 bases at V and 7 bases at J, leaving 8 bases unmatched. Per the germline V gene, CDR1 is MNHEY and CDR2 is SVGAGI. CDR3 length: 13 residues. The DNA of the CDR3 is TGTGCCAGCAACCCCCCAGGGGGCGGTGGCTACACCTTC. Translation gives CASNPPGGGGYTF.

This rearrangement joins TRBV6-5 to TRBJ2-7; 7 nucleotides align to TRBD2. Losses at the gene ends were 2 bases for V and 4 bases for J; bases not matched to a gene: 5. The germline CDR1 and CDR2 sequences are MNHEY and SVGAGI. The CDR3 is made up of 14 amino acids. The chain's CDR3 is CASSYPGLPYEQYF. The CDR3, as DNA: TGTGCCAGCAGTTACCCGGGACTACCTTACGAGCAGTACTTC.

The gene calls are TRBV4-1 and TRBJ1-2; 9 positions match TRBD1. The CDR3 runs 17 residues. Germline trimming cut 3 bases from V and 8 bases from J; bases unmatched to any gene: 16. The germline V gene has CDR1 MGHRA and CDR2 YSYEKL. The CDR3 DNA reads TGCGCCAGCAGCCATCATCAAACAGGGGGCCGATTTGAAGGCTACACCTTC. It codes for CASSHHQTGGRFEGYTF.

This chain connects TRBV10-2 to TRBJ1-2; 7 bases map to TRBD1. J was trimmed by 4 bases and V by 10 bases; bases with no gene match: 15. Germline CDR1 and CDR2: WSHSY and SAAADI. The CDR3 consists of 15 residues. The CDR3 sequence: CATINRDSETYGYTF. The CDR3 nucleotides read TGCGCCACCATTAACCGGGACAGCGAAACCTATGGCTACACCTTC.

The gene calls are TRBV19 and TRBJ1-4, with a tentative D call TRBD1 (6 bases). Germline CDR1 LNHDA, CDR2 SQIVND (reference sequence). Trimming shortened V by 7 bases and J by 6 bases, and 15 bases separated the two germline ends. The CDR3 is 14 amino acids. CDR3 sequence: CASTSTGPYEKLFF. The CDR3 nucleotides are TGTGCCAGTACTTCGACAGGACCCTATGAAAAACTGTTTTTT.

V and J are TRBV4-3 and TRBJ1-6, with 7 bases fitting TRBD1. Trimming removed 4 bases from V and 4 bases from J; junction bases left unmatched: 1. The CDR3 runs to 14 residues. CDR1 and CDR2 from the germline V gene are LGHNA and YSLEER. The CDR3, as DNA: TGCGCCAGCAGCCCGGGACAGTATAATTCACCCCTCCACTTT. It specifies CASSPGQYNSPLHF.

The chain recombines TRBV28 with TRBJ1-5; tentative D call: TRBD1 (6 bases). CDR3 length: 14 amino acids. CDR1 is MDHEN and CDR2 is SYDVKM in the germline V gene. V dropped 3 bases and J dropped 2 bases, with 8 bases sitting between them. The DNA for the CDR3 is TGTGCCAGCAGTTTTAGGACAGGCAATCAGCCCCAGCATTTT. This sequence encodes CASSFRTGNQPQHF.

The CDR3 DNA reads TGTGCCAGCTCACCGGGTTGGGCCGAGACAGATACGCAGTATTTT. Residues: CASSPGWAETDTQYF. The V call is TRBV18, the J call TRBJ2-3; D not certain. The CDR3 has 15 residues. The V end was cut by 3 bases, the J end by 3 bases, with 13 bases between. Germline CDR1 reads KGHSH; CDR2 reads LQKENI.

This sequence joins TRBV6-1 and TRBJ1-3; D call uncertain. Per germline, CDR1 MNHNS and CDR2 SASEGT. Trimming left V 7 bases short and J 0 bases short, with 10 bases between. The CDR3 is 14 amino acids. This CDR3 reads CASIGRDSGNTIYF. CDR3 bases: TGTGCCAGCATTGGACGAGACTCTGGAAACACCATATATTTT.

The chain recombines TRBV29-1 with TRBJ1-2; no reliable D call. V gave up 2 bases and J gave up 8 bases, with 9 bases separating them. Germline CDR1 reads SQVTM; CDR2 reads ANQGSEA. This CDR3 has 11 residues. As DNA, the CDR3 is TGCAGCGTTGAAACCGGGCCGGGCTACACCTTC. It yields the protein CSVETGPGYTF. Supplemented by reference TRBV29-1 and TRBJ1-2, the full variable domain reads SAVISQKPSRDICQRGTSLTIQCQVDSQVTMMFWYRQQPGQSLTLIATANQGSEATYESGFVIDKFPISRPNLTFSTLTVSNMSPEDSSIYLCSVETGPGYTFGSGTRLTVV.

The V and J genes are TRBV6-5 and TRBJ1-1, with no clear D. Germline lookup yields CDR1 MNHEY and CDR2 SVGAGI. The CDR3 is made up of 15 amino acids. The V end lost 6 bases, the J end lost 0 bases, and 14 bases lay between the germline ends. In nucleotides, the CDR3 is TGTGCCAGCAGACCACGTAATAGGATGAACACTGAAGCTTTCTTT. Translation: CASRPRNRMNTEAFF.

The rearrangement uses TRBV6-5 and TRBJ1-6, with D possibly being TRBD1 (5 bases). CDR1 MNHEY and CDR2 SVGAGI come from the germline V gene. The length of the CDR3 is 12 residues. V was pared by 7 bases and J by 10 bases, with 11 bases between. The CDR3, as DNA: TGTGCCAGCAAAAACGGGGGGTCACCCCTCCACTTT. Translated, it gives CASKNGGSPLHF.

This chain's CDR3 is CASTPGTGGYEQYF. The CDR3 DNA is TGTGCCAGCACCCCCGGGACAGGGGGCTACGAGCAGTACTTC. V gene TRBV2 combines with J gene TRBJ2-7; 11 bases line up with TRBD1. This CDR3 has 14 residues. Germline CDR1 SNHLY, CDR2 FYNNEI. The ends lost 7 bases at V and 3 bases at J; junction bases unmatched: 5.

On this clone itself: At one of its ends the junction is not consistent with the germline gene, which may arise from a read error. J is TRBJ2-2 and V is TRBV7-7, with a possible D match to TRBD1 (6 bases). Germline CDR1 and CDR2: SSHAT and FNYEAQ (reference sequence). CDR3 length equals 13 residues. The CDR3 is CASSGQYTGELFF. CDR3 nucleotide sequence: TGTGCTAGCAGCGGACAGTACACCGGGGAGCTGTTTTTT.

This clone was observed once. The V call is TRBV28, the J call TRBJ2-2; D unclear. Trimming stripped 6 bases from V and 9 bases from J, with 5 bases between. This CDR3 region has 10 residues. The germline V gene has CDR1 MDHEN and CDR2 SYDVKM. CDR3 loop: CASSRRELFF. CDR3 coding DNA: TGTGCCAGCAGCCGACGGGAGCTGTTTTTT.

The CDR3 is CASSLKGADGYTF. The CDR3 region has the DNA TGTGCCAGCAGTTTAAAGGGGGCGGATGGCTACACCTTC. The genes are TRBV28 and TRBJ1-2, with TRBD1 identical over 7 bases. Trimming cost V 2 bases and J 6 bases; bases outside gene matches: 3. CDR3 length: 13 residues. CDR1 and CDR2 from the germline V gene are MDHEN and SYDVKM.

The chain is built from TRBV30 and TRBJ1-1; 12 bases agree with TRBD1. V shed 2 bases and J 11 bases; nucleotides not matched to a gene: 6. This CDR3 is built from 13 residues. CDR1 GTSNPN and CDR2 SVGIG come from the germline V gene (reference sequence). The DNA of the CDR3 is TGTGCCTGGAGTAGCGGGACAGGGGGCTTGGCTTTCTTT. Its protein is CAWSSGTGGLAFF.

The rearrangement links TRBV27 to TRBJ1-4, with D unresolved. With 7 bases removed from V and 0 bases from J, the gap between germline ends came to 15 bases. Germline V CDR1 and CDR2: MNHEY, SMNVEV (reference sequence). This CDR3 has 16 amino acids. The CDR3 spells CASTSRGFATNEKLFF. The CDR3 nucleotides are TGTGCCAGCACCTCCCGAGGATTTGCAACTAATGAAAAACTGTTTTTT.

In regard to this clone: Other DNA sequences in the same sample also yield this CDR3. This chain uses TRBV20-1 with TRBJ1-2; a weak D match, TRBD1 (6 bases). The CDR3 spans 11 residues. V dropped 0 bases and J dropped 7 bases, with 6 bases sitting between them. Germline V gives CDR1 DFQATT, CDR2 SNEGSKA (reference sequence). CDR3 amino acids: CSAREGAGYTF. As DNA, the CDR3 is TGCAGTGCTAGAGAGGGGGCTGGCTACACCTTC.

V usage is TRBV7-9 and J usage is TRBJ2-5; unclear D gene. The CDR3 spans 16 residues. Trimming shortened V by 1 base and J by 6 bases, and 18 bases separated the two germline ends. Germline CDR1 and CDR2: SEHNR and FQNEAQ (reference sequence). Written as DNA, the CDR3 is TGTGCCAGCAGCTTAGTGTCGACACCCCCTGGACAGACCCAGTACTTC. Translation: CASSLVSTPPGQTQYF.

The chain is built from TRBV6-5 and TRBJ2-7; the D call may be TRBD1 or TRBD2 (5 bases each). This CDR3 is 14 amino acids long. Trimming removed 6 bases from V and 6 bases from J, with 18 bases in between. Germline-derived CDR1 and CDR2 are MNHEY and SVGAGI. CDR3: CASSLSPGRSEQYF. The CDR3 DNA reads TGTGCCAGCAGCTTGAGCCCGGGACGTAGCGAGCAGTACTTC.

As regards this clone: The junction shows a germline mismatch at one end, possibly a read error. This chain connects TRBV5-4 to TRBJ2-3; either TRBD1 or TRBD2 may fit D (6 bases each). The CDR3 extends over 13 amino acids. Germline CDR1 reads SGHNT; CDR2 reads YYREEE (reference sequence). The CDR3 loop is CASSWGEGGAQYF. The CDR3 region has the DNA TGTGCCAGCAGCTGGGGTGAGGGGGGCGCGCAATATTTT.

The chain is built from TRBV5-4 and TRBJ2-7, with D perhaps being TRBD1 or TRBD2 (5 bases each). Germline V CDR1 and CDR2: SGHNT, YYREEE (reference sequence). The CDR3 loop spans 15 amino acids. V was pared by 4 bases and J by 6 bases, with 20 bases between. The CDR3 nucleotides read TGTGCCAGCAGCGCCCGGGGAGCGATGCAGGGCGAGCAGTACTTC. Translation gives CASSARGAMQGEQYF.

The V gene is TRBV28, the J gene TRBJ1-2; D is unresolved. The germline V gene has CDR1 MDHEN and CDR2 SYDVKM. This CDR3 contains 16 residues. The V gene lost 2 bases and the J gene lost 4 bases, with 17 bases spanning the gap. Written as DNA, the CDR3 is TGTGCCAGCAGTTTAGTTAGGATTACAGCTCTCTATGGCTACACCTTC. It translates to CASSLVRITALYGYTF.

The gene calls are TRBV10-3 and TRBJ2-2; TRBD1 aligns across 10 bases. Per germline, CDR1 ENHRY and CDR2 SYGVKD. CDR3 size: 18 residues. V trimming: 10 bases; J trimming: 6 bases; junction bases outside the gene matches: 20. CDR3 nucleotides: TGTGCCACATCGGGACAGGGGTCCGGCGGGAGCCCAGCCGGGGAGCTGTTTTTT. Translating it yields CATSGQGSGGSPAGELFF.